The present entry profiles one T cell receptor beta chain with its context. The antigen is not known. Germline CDR1 reads SGHVS; CDR2 reads FNYEAQ. The V end lost 5 bases, the J end lost 5 bases, and 13 bases lay between the germline ends. The CDR3 is 14 amino acids. Sequencing used immunoSEQ version 4 in survey mode. Assay used: immunoSEQ multiplex PCR; TCRdb lists only in-frame clones, some missing. The sample includes about 36,000 clones, 85% seen only once; the top ten take 5% to 7%. This specimen belongs to a study of persistence of HIV-infected CD4 T cells. About the study: Donors were ART-treated; their CMV- and Gag-responding CD4+ T cells were isolated.

The stimulus was an HIV-1 Gag 15-mer peptide pool, about 1 ug/peptide/mL. CD40L-negative CD69-negative CD45RO-high memory CD4+ T cells were sorted as populations depleted of antigen-responding cells. V is TRBV7-6 and J is TRBJ2-1; D is unresolved. This receptor was identified in an adult with HIV. The donor label of this sample is uncertain. Sequencing was performed on cultured CD4+ T cells from PBMCs, taken from a patient who received antiretroviral therapy. CDR3 sequence: CASSQSDGNNEQFF. The CDR3, as DNA: TGTGCCAGCAGCCAAAGCGACGGAAACAATGAGCAGTTCTTC.